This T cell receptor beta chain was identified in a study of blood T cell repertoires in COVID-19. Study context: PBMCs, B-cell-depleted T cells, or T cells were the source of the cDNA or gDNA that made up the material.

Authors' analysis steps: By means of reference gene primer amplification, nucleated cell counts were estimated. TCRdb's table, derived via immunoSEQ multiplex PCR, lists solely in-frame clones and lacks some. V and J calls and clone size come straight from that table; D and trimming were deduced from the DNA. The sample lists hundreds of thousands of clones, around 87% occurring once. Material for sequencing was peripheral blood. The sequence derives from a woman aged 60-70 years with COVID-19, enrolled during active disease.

The CDR3 sequence is CASRGQGVTEAFF. The CDR3, as DNA: TGTGCCAGCAGAGGACAGGGAGTCACTGAAGCTTTCTTT. The gene calls are TRBV2 and TRBJ1-1; 8 bases map to TRBD1. Germline V gives CDR1 SNHLY, CDR2 FYNNEI. The CDR3 length is 13 residues. Trimming at V came to 6 bases and at J to 4 bases, leaving 4 bases not matched to a gene.